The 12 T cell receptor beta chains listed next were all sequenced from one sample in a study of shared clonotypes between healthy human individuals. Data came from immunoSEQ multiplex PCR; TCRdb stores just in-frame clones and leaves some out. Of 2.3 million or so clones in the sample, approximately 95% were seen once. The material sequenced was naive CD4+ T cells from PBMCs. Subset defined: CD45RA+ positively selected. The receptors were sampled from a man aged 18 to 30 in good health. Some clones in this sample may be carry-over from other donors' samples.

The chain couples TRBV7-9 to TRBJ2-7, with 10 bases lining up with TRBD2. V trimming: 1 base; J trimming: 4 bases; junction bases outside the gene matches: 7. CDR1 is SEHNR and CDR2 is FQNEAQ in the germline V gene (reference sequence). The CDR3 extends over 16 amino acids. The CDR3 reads CASSLEASGRWYEQYF. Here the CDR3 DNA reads TGTGCCAGCAGCTTAGAAGCTAGCGGGAGATGGTACGAGCAGTACTTC.

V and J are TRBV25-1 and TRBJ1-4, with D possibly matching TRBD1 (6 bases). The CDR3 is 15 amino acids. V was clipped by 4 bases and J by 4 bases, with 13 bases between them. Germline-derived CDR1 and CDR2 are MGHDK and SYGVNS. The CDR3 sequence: CASSGVRGDNEKLFF. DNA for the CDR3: TGTGCCAGCAGTGGGGTGAGGGGGGATAATGAAAAACTGTTTTTT.

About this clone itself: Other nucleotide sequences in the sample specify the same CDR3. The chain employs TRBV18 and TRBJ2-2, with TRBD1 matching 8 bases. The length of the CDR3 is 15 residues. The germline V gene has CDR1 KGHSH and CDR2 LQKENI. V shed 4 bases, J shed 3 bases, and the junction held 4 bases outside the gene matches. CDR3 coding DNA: TGTGCCAGCTCACGGCAGGGGGCGGACACCGGGGAGCTGTTTTTT. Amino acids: CASSRQGADTGELFF.

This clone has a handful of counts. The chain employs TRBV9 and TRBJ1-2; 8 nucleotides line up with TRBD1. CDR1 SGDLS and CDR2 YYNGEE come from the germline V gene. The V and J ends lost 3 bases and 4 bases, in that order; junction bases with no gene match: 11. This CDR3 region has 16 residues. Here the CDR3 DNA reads TGTGCCAGCAGCGCCCACACAGGGGGAGGTCTCTATGGCTACACCTTC. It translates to CASSAHTGGGLYGYTF.

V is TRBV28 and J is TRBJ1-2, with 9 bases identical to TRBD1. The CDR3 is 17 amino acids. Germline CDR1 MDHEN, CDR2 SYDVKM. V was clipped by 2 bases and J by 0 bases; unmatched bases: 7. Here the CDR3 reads CASSLRTGASANYGYTF. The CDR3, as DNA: TGTGCCAGCAGTTTACGGACAGGGGCGTCCGCTAACTATGGCTACACCTTC.

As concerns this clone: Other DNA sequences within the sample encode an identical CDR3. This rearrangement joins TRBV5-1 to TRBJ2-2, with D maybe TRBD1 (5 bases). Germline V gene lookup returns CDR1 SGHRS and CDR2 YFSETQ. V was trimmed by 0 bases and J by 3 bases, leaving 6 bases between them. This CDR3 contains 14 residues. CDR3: CASSLGRDTGELFF. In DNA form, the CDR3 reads TGCGCCAGCAGCTTGGGCAGGGACACCGGGGAGCTGTTTTTT.

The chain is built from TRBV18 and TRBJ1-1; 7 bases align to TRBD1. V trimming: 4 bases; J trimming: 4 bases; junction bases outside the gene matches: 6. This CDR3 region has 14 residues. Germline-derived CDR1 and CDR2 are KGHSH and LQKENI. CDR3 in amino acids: CASSRQGMGTEAFF. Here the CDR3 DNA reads TGTGCCAGCTCACGACAGGGTATGGGCACTGAAGCTTTCTTT.

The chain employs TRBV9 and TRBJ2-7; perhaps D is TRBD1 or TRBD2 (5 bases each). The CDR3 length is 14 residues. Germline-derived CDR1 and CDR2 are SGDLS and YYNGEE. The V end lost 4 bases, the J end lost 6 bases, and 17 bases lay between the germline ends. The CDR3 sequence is CASSTGTLLSEQYF. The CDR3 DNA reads TGTGCCAGCAGCACCGGGACGCTACTCTCCGAGCAGTACTTC.

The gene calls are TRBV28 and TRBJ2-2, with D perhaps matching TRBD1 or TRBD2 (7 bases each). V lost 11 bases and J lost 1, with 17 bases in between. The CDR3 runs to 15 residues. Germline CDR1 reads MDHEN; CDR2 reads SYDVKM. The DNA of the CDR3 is TGTGCCGGGAGGGGACAGACGGGGAACACCGGGGAGCTGTTTTTT. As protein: CAGRGQTGNTGELFF.

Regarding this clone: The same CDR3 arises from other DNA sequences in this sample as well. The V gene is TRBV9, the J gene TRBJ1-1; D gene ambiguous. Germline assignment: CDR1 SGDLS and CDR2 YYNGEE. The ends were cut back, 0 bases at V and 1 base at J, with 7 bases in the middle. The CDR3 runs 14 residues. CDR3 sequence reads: CASSVVSENTEAFF. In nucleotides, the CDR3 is TGTGCCAGCAGCGTAGTATCCGAGAACACTGAAGCTTTCTTT.

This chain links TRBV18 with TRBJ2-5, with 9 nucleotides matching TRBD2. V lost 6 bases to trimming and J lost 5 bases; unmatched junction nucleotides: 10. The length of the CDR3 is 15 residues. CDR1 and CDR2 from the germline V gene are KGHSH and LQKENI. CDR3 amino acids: CASSPIAGADETQYF. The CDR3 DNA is TGTGCCAGCTCCCCCATAGCGGGAGCCGATGAGACCCAGTACTTC.

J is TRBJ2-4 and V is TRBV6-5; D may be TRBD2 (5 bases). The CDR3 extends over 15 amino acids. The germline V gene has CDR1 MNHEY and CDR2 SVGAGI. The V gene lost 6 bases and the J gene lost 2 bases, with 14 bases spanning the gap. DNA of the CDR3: TGTGCCAGCAGGACGAGGGAGAAGCCCAAAAACATTCAGTACTTC. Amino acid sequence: CASRTREKPKNIQYF.